This T cell receptor beta chain appears in the sequencing data of a study of T-cell reconstitution after alpha-beta-depleted transplantation in children. Unique molecular identifiers were used in preparing the TCRbeta library. TCRdb reprocessed the PCR reads with MiXCR, giving one entry per CDR3 protein. The sample contains 700,000 to 850,000 distinct CDR3 sequences, roughly 15% of which appear only once. Study-wide findings and caveats: A year had passed since transplant, and T-cell counts and diversity by then came mostly from newly produced T cells. Several hundred expanded graft clones reportedly supplied alpha-beta T cells about two months after transplant. There were some patients whose high TCRbeta diversity at day 60 came from surviving recipient T cells and thymic progenitors.

Trimming left V 3 bases short and J 2 bases short, with 12 bases between. The CDR3 contains 14 residues. Germline CDR1 reads DFQATT; CDR2 reads SNEGSKA (reference sequence). This clonotype was seen only a few times. The antigen remains undetermined. The specimen was PBMCs, mostly from graft donor cells, collected 360 days after TCRalphabeta/CD19-depleted stem cell transplant. This TCR was sampled from a male patient aged 10-17 years who had a stem cell transplant for acute lymphoblastic leukemia, so the T cells may come from the graft donor. The V gene is TRBV20-1, the J gene TRBJ2-3; D unresolved. The CDR3 region is CSARRLYPTDTQYF. As DNA, the CDR3 is TGCAGTGCTAGGAGGCTCTATCCCACAGATACGCAGTATTTT.